Below are 27 T cell receptor beta chains sequenced from a single sample in a study of Ad26.COV2.S vaccination and SARS-CoV-2 variants (dated by TCRdb to the early 2020s). The sample's treatment or condition label, in plain terms: over 15 received Ad26.COV2.S at low or high dose, single or two shots; about 5 received placebo; per-sample allocation not given. For vaccine and placebo recipients, repertoires were sequenced using samples collected on day 63 after the first injection. Library creation used the immunoSEQ multiplex PCR assay. Here the immuneACCESS table is served through TCRdb, limited to in-frame sequences with V and J called. Missing clones are a known gap in these copies; in checked studies unresolved V genes cover under half, and the rest lacks a known reason. The sample records 350,000 to 500,000 clones, around 89% of which are singletons. The top ten hold approximately 4% of the sample.

Here the sequenced sample was peripheral blood, taken in a trial of Ad26.COV2.S vaccine versus placebo. The source is a person between 18 and 60 years old who received the Ad26.COV2.S COVID-19 vaccine or a placebo.

This clone occurred a few times. The rearrangement joins TRBV5-6 to TRBJ1-6, with 7 positions matching TRBD1. CDR3 length: 14 residues. With V trimmed by 4 bases and J by 9 bases, 7 bases remained unmatched. The germline V gene has CDR1 SGHDT and CDR2 YYEEEE. The CDR3: CASSATGSGSPLHF. CDR3 DNA: TGTGCCAGCAGCGCGACAGGGTCCGGTTCACCCCTCCACTTT.

This chain links TRBV4-3 with TRBJ2-6; 7 bases agree with TRBD1. Trimming took 3 bases from V and 0 from J; bases not matched to a gene: 14. Germline V CDR1 and CDR2: LGHNA, YSLEER. The CDR3 extends over 20 amino acids. This CDR3 reads CASSHFLVGQEFSGANVLTF. CDR3 sequence (DNA): TGCGCCAGCAGCCATTTCCTGGTAGGACAGGAGTTCTCTGGGGCCAACGTCCTGACTTTC.

This sequence joins TRBV19 and TRBJ2-2; D possibly uses TRBD1 or TRBD2 (5 bases each). The germline V gene encodes CDR1 LNHDA and CDR2 SQIVND (reference sequence). V was pared by 3 bases and J by 0 bases, with 14 bases between. The CDR3 extends over 17 amino acids. For the CDR3, the DNA is TGTGCCAGTAGTATGAGTACCGGGACGGCGAACACCGGGGAGCTGTTTTTT. It yields the protein CASSMSTGTANTGELFF.

The chain carries TRBV29-1 and TRBJ1-2; 7 bases fit TRBD1. Germline V gene data show CDR1 as SQVTM and CDR2 as ANQGSEA. V was clipped by 3 bases and J by 2 bases; unmatched bases: 3. This CDR3 comprises 13 residues. CDR3: CSVDDRANYGYTF. In DNA, the CDR3 is TGCAGCGTTGATGACAGGGCAAACTATGGCTACACCTTC.

This clone was seen only once. The V and J genes are TRBV11-2 and TRBJ1-1; D is perhaps TRBD1 (6 bases). CDR3 length: 15 amino acids. CDR1 and CDR2 (germline): SGHAT, FQNNGV. V lost 1 base to trimming and J lost 4 bases, with 13 bases between them. CDR3 in amino acids: CASSLGGGPLTEAFF. Written as DNA, the CDR3 is TGTGCCAGCAGCTTAGGGGGGGGGCCACTCACTGAAGCTTTCTTT. Full variable domain (remainder filled in from reference TRBV11-2 and TRBJ1-1): EAGVAQSPRYKIIEKRQSVAFWCNPISGHATLYWYQQILGQGPKLLIQFQNNGVVDDSQLPKDRFSAERLKGVDSTLKIQPAKLEDSAVYLCASSLGGGPLTEAFFGQGTRLTVV.

This clone is a singleton in its sample. The J gene is TRBJ2-1, the V gene TRBV5-6; 10 nucleotides align to TRBD2. V lost 4 bases, J lost 0 bases, and 4 bases stayed unmatched. Germline values: CDR1 SGHDT, CDR2 YYEEEE. This CDR3 contains 16 residues. This CDR3 reads CASSVLAGGSYNEQFF. In DNA form, the CDR3 reads TGTGCCAGCAGCGTCTTAGCGGGGGGCTCCTACAATGAGCAGTTCTTC.

The gene calls are TRBV4-2 and TRBJ2-1; TRBD2 matches 12 bases. CDR1 LGHNA and CDR2 YNFKEQ come from the germline V gene. The CDR3 spans 18 residues. Trimming at V came to 4 bases and at J to 0 bases, leaving 7 bases not matched to a gene. The DNA of the CDR3 is TGTGCCAGCAGCCCTCCAACTAGCGGGGGGAGCTCCTACAATGAGCAGTTCTTC. Translating it yields CASSPPTSGGSSYNEQFF.

This chain uses TRBV6-6 with TRBJ2-3; no reliable D call. Trimming removed 4 bases from V and 3 bases from J, with 14 bases in between. Germline assignment: CDR1 MNHNY and CDR2 SVGAGI (reference sequence). This CDR3 comprises 15 residues. The CDR3 DNA reads as TGTGCCAGCAGTTCTCGGCCAAAGGGTACAGATACGCAGTATTTT. Its protein product is CASSSRPKGTDTQYF.

The chain is built from TRBV27 and TRBJ2-7, with D tentatively TRBD2 (6 bases). V was trimmed by 2 bases and J by 3 bases, leaving 8 bases between them. CDR3 length: 13 residues. Germline-derived CDR1 and CDR2 are MNHEY and SMNVEV (reference sequence). DNA of the CDR3: TGTGCCAGCAGTTTACAGGAGGGCTACGAGCAGTACTTC. This encodes CASSLQEGYEQYF.

This chain uses TRBV4-1 with TRBJ1-2; weak D call: TRBD1 (5 bases). CDR1 and CDR2 from the germline V gene are MGHRA and YSYEKL. The CDR3 contains 15 residues. The germline V and J ends were trimmed by 4 bases and 2 bases, with 14 bases remaining between them. The CDR3 sequence is CASSLTTGTNYGYTF. The CDR3 DNA sequence: TGCGCCAGCAGCCTTACGACGGGGACGAACTATGGCTACACCTTC.

This chain connects TRBV28 to TRBJ1-3; D perhaps matches TRBD1 (5 bases). This CDR3 comprises 14 residues. The V and J ends lost 7 bases and 4 bases respectively, with 14 bases between them. The germline V gene encodes CDR1 MDHEN and CDR2 SYDVKM. DNA for the CDR3: TGTGCCAGCATTGGGGTCAGGGCCGGAAACACCATATATTTT. It encodes CASIGVRAGNTIYF.

The chain links TRBV5-6 to TRBJ1-5, with D possibly TRBD1 on 5 matching bases. V lost 2 bases, J lost 4 bases, and 10 bases lay in between. The V gene's germline CDR1 is SGHDT and CDR2 YYEEEE. The CDR3 sequence is 14 residues long. CDR3 coding DNA: TGTGCCAGCAGCTTTCTCTCAGGGAATCAGCCCCAGCATTTT. This encodes CASSFLSGNQPQHF.

This clone was counted once. The rearrangement links TRBV6-5 to TRBJ2-1; tentative D call: TRBD2 (6 bases). The length of the CDR3 is 15 residues. V dropped 6 bases and J dropped 0 bases, with 12 bases sitting between them. Germline values: CDR1 MNHEY, CDR2 SVGAGI. The CDR3: CASSRGLYSYNEQFF. CDR3 nucleotide sequence: TGTGCCAGCAGCCGGGGACTTTACTCCTACAATGAGCAGTTCTTC.

The genes are TRBV5-4 and TRBJ2-1; 8 nucleotides align to TRBD1. This CDR3 comprises 15 residues. Looked up from germline, CDR1 is SGHNT and CDR2 is YYREEE (reference sequence). V dropped 4 bases and J dropped 0; count of bases not matched to a gene: 3. The CDR3 DNA is TGTGCCAGCAGCCCTGACAGGGGCTCCTACAATGAGCAGTTCTTC. It is translated as CASSPDRGSYNEQFF.

This clone was found once. The gene calls are TRBV28 and TRBJ1-2; D ambiguous. Trimming took 8 bases from V and 4 from J, leaving 17 bases between them. Germline V gene sequence: CDR1 MDHEN, CDR2 SYDVKM. The CDR3 sequence is 14 residues long. The CDR3 DNA reads as TGTGCCAGCGGGGAAGGGCAGAGGAGCTATGGCTACACCTTC. Its translation is CASGEGQRSYGYTF.

Points on this clone: Other DNA variants within this sample encode the same CDR3. The chain has TRBV5-1 and TRBJ1-3; D gene ambiguous. This CDR3 comprises 14 residues. Germline-derived CDR1 and CDR2 are SGHRS and YFSETQ. The germline V and J ends were trimmed by 0 bases and 0 bases, with 4 bases remaining between them. CDR3 sequence (DNA): TGCGCCAGCAGCTTGGTCGGCTCTGGAAACACCATATATTTT. This sequence encodes CASSLVGSGNTIYF.

This clone was seen only once. This chain's CDR3 is CASSTSGLSGGYTF. DNA of the CDR3: TGTGCCAGCAGCACCAGCGGACTTTCGGGGGGCTACACCTTC. This chain uses TRBV9 with TRBJ1-2; D gene unclear. The length of the CDR3 is 14 residues. V lost 4 bases and J lost 8, with 18 bases in between. The germline CDR1 and CDR2 sequences are SGDLS and YYNGEE.

The V gene is TRBV2, the J gene TRBJ2-7; 7 bases are shared with TRBD1. Unmatched junction bases numbered 3, after V lost 4 bases and J lost 3 bases. CDR1 and CDR2 from the germline V gene are SNHLY and FYNNEI. CDR3 size: 13 residues. The CDR3: CASSAQGNYEQYF. The CDR3 bases are TGTGCCAGCAGTGCACAGGGGAACTACGAGCAGTACTTC. The entire variable domain, with the rest obtained from reference TRBV2 and TRBJ2-7, is as follows: EPEVTQTPSHQVTQMGQEVILRCVPISNHLYFYWYRQILGQKVEFLVSFYNNEISEKSEIFDDQFSVERPDGSNFTLKIRSTKLEDSAMYFCASSAQGNYEQYFGPGTRLTVT.

J is TRBJ2-2 and V is TRBV2, with no clear D. This CDR3 contains 14 residues. With 3 bases removed from V and 4 bases from J, the gap between germline ends came to 9 bases. CDR1 and CDR2 from the germline V gene are SNHLY and FYNNEI. CDR3 loop: CASSDSVGTGELFF. CDR3 nucleotides: TGTGCCAGCAGTGATTCAGTGGGCACCGGGGAGCTGTTTTTT.

The chain couples TRBV5-4 to TRBJ2-5; no firm D call. The CDR3 is made up of 11 amino acids. V was clipped by 0 bases and J by 5 bases, with 2 bases between them. Germline V gene data show CDR1 as SGHNT and CDR2 as YYREEE (reference sequence). The CDR3: CASSLEETQYF. The CDR3 DNA follows: TGTGCCAGCAGCTTGGAGGAGACCCAGTACTTC.

The V call is TRBV2, the J call TRBJ2-7; a possible D gene is TRBD2 (6 bases). The CDR3 runs to 12 residues. The ends were cut back, 5 bases at V and 6 bases at J, with 11 bases in the middle. CDR1 is SNHLY, CDR2 FYNNEI, per germline. The chain's CDR3 is CASSLQGGEQYF. The CDR3 DNA reads TGTGCCAGCAGTCTGCAGGGAGGCGAGCAGTACTTC.

The chain joins TRBV28 to TRBJ1-2, with D unclear. Germline CDR1 is MDHEN and CDR2 is SYDVKM. Trimming pared 6 bases from V and 5 bases from J, leaving 10 bases between. The CDR3 covers 12 residues. The CDR3 region is CASSPPLYGYTF. The CDR3 nucleotides are TGTGCCAGCAGCCCACCCTTATATGGCTACACCTTC.

This chain connects TRBV28 to TRBJ1-5; D is uncertain. CDR3 size: 15 residues. Per germline, CDR1 MDHEN and CDR2 SYDVKM. Trimming left V 1 base short and J 1 base short, with 8 bases between. As DNA, the CDR3 is TGTGCCAGCAGTTTATCTCAGGAAAGCAATCAGCCCCAGCATTTT. It encodes CASSLSQESNQPQHF.

The chain combines TRBV4-3 with TRBJ2-2; 9 bases match TRBD1. The trim removed 0 bases at V and 2 bases at J, leaving 10 bases unmatched. The CDR3 is 19 amino acids. Germline loops: CDR1 LGHNA, CDR2 YSLEER. CDR3 sequence reads: CASSQDERTGEKNTGELFF. The CDR3 coding sequence is TGCGCCAGCAGCCAAGATGAGCGGACAGGGGAAAAAAACACCGGGGAGCTGTTTTTT.

The chain links TRBV6-5 to TRBJ1-1; no definite D call. The CDR3 sequence is 15 residues long. Germline V CDR1 and CDR2: MNHEY, SVGAGI. V dropped 7 bases and J dropped 0 bases, with 15 bases sitting between them. CDR3 region: CASTEDRPVNTEAFF. Here the CDR3 DNA reads TGTGCCAGCACCGAAGATCGGCCCGTGAACACTGAAGCTTTCTTT.

The rearrangement uses TRBV7-3 and TRBJ2-2, with D possibly being TRBD1 or TRBD2 (6 bases each). The CDR3 runs 16 residues. Germline lookup yields CDR1 SGHTA and CDR2 FQGTGA. V was clipped by 5 bases and J by 4 bases, with 17 bases between them. The CDR3 spells CASSPVKGGRTGELFF. The CDR3 nucleotides read TGTGCCAGCAGCCCGGTTAAGGGGGGCCGCACCGGGGAGCTGTTTTTT.

The rearrangement links TRBV5-6 to TRBJ1-5; TRBD1 matches at 8 bases. The CDR3 length is 14 residues. Trimming removed 5 bases from V and 7 bases from J; junction bases left unmatched: 8. CDR1 is SGHDT and CDR2 is YYEEEE in the germline V gene. The CDR3 DNA is TGTGCCAGCAGTTTCCGACAGGGGCAACAGCCCCAGCATTTT. Protein sequence: CASSFRQGQQPQHF.